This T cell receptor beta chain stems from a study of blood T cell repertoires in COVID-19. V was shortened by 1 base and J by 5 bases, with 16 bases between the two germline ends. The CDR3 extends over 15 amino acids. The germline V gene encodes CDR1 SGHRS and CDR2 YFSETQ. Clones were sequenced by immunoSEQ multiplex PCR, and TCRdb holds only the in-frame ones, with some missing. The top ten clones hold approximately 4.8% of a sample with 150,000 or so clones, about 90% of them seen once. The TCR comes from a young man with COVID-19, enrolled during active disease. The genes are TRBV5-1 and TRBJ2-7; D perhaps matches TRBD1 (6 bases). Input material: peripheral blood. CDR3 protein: CASSLTGSTLDEQYF. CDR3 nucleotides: TGCGCCAGCAGCTTGACAGGGTCTACCCTAGACGAGCAGTACTTC.